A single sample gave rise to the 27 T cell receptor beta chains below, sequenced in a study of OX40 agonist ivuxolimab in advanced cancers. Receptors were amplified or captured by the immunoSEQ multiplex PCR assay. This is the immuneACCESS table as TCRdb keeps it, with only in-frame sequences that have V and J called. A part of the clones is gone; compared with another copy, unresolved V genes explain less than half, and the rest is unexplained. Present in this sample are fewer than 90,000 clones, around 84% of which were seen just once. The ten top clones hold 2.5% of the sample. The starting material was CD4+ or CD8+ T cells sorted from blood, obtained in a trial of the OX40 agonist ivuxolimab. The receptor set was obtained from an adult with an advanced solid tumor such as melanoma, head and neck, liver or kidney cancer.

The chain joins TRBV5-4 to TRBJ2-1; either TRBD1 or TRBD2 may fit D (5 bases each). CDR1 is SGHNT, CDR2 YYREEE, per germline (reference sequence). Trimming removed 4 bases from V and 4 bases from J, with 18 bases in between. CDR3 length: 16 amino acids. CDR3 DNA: TGTGCCAGCAGCCATAGAGGCAGGGAGAAATACAATGAGCAGTTCTTC. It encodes CASSHRGREKYNEQFF.

Here the CDR3 reads CASSLVQGQETQYF. As DNA, the CDR3 is TGTGCCAGCAGCTTAGTACAGGGGCAAGAGACCCAGTACTTC. This chain uses TRBV11-1 with TRBJ2-5; 7 bases fit TRBD1. The CDR3 has 14 residues. Germline V gene data show CDR1 as SGHAT and CDR2 as FQDESV (reference sequence). The V and J ends lost 1 base and 2 bases, in that order; junction bases with no gene match: 1.

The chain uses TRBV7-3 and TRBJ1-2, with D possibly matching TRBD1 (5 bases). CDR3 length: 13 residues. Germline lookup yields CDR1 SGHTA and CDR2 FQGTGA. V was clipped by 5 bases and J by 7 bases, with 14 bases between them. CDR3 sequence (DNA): TGTGCCAGCAGCAAAGATAGGGGCACTGGCTACACCTTC. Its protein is CASSKDRGTGYTF. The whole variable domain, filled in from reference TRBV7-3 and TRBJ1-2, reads GAGVSQTPSNKVTEKGKYVELRCDPISGHTALYWYRQSLGQGPEFLIYFQGTGAADDSGLPNDRFFAVRPEGSVSTLKIQRTERGDSAVYLCASSKDRGTGYTFGSGTRLTVV.

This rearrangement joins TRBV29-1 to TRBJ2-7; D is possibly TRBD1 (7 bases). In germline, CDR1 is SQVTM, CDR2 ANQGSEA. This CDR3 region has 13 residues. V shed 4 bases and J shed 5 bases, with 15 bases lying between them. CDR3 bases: TGCAGCGTTGCACGACAGGGAGGAAACGAGCAGTACTTC. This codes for CSVARQGGNEQYF.

The CDR3 DNA follows: TGTGCTAGTGGTTTGGGGCCGAGCACCGGGGAGCTGTTTTTT. Protein product: CASGLGPSTGELFF. The chain combines TRBV12-5 with TRBJ2-2; no clear D gene. CDR3 length: 14 amino acids. The germline CDR1 and CDR2 sequences are LGHNT and FRNRAP. The V gene lost 1 base and the J gene lost 4 bases, with 7 bases spanning the gap.

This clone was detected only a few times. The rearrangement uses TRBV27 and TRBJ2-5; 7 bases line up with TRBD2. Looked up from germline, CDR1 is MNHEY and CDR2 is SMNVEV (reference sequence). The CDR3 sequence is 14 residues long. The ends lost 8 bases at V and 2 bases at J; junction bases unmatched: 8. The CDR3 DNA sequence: TGTGCCAGCCTCCCGACTAGCCGGCAAGAGACCCAGTACTTC. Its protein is CASLPTSRQETQYF.

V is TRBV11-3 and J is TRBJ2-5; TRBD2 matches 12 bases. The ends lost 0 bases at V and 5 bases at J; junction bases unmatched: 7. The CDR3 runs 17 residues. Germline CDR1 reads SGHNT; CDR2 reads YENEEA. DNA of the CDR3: TGTGCCAGCAGCTTAGATCGACTAGCGGGGGTGGAGGAGACCCAGTACTTC. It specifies CASSLDRLAGVEETQYF.

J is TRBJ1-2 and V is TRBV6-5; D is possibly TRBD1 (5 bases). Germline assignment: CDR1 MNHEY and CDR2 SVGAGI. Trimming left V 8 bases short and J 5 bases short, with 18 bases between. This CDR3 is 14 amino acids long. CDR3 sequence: CASDEQGMGYGYTF. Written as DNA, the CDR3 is TGTGCCAGCGACGAGCAGGGAATGGGATATGGCTACACCTTC.

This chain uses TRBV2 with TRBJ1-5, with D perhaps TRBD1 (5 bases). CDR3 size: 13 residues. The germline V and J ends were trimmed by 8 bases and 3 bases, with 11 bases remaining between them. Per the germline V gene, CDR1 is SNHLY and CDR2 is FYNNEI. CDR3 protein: CASGPGNNQPQHF. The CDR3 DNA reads TGTGCCAGCGGACCAGGGAACAATCAGCCCCAGCATTTT.

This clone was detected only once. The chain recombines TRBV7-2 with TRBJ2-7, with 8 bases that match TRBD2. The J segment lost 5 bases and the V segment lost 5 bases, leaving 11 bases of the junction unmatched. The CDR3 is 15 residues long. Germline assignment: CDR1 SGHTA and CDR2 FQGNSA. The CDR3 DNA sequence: TGTGCCAGCAGCCTAGGGGCGGGGGGACTCAACGAGCAGTACTTC. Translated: CASSLGAGGLNEQYF.

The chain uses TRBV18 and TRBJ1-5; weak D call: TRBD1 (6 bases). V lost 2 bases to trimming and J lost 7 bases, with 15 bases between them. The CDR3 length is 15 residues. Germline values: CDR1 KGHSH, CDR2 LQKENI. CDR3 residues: CASSPAGGEKQPQHF. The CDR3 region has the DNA TGTGCCAGCTCACCAGCGGGGGGCGAAAAACAGCCCCAGCATTTT.

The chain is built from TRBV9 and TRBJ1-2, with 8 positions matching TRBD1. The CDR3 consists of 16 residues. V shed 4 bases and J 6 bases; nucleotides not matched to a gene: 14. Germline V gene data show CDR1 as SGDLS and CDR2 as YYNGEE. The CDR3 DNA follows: TGTGCCAGCAGCCCATTCATTACAGGGGGGGTTGATGGCTACACCTTC. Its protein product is CASSPFITGGVDGYTF.

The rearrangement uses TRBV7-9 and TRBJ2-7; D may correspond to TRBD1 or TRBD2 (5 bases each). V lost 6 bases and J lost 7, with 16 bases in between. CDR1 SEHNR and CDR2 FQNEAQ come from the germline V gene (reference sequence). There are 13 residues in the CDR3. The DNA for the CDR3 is TGTGCCAGCAGTAACCGGGACGATGGTGAGCAGTACTTC. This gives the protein CASSNRDDGEQYF.

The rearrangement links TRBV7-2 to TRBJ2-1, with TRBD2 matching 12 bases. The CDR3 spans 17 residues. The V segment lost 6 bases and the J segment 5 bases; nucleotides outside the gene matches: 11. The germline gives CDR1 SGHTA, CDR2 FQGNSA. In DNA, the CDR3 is TGTGCCAGCAGACAACTAGCGGGGGGCTTTACCCACAATGAGCAGTTCTTC. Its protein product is CASRQLAGGFTHNEQFF.

CDR3: CASSSGLAGGKFF. In DNA form, the CDR3 reads TGTGCCAGCAGCTCGGGACTAGCGGGGGGCAAGTTCTTC. This rearrangement joins TRBV5-4 to TRBJ2-1, with TRBD2 identical over 15 bases. Germline lookup yields CDR1 SGHNT and CDR2 YYREEE (reference sequence). This CDR3 is built from 13 residues. J lost 14 bases, V lost 3 bases, and 3 bases had no gene match.

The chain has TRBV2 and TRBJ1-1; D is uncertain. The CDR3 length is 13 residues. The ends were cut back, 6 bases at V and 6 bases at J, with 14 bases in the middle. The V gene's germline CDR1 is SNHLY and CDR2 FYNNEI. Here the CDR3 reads CASRMTEAPEAFF. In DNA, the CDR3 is TGTGCCAGCAGAATGACGGAGGCTCCTGAAGCTTTCTTT. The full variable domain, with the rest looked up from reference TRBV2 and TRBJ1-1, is EPEVTQTPSHQVTQMGQEVILRCVPISNHLYFYWYRQILGQKVEFLVSFYNNEISEKSEIFDDQFSVERPDGSNFTLKIRSTKLEDSAMYFCASRMTEAPEAFFGQGTRLTVV.

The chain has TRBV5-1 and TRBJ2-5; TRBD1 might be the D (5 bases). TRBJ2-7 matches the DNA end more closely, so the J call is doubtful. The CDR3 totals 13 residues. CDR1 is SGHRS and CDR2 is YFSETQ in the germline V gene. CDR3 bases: TGCGCCAGCAGCATCAGGGATGTAGGCGAGCAGTACTTC. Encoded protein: CASSIRDVGEQYF.

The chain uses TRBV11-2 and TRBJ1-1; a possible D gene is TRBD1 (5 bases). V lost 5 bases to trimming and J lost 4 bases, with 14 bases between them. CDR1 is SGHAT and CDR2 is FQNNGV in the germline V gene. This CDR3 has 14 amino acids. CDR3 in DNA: TGTGCCAGCAGCACTCAGGGTGAAGTCACTGAAGCTTTCTTT. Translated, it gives CASSTQGEVTEAFF. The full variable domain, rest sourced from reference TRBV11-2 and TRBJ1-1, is EAGVAQSPRYKIIEKRQSVAFWCNPISGHATLYWYQQILGQGPKLLIQFQNNGVVDDSQLPKDRFSAERLKGVDSTLKIQPAKLEDSAVYLCASSTQGEVTEAFFGQGTRLTVV.

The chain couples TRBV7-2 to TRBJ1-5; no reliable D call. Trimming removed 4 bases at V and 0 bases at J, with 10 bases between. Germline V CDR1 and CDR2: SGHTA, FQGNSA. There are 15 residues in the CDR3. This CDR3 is CASSSSPFSNQPQHF. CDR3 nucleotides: TGTGCCAGCAGCTCTAGCCCGTTTAGCAATCAGCCCCAGCATTTT. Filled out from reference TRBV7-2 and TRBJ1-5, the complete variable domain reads GAGVSQSPSNKVTEKGKDVELRCDPISGHTALYWYRQSLGQGLEFLIYFQGNSAPDKSGLPSDRFSAERTGGSVSTLTIQRTQQEDSAVYLCASSSSPFSNQPQHFGDGTRLSIL.

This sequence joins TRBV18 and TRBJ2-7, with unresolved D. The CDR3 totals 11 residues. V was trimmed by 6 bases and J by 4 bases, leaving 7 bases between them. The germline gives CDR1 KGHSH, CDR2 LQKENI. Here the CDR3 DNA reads TGTGCCAGCTCTTCAAAGTACGAGCAGTACTTC. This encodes CASSSKYEQYF.

The DNA of the CDR3 is TGTGCCATCAGTGATCCAGGGGTTGGCAAAGAGACCCAGTACTTC. This gives the protein CAISDPGVGKETQYF. V and J are TRBV10-3 and TRBJ2-5; tentatively, D is TRBD1 (6 bases). The CDR3 loop spans 15 amino acids. Germline values: CDR1 ENHRY, CDR2 SYGVKD. V dropped 3 bases and J dropped 3 bases, with 14 bases sitting between them.

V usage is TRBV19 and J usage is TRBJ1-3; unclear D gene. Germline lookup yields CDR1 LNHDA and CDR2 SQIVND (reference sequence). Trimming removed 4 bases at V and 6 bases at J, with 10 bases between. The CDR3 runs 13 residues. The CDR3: CASSTQDVNTIYF. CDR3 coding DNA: TGTGCCAGTAGTACCCAGGACGTAAACACCATATATTTT.

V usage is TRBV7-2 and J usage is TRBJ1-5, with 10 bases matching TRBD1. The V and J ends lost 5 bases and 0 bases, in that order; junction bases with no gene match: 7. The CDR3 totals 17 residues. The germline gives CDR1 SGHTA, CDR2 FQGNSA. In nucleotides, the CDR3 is TGTGCCAGCAGCCCGGACAGGGGGACTTATAGCAATCAGCCCCAGCATTTT. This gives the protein CASSPDRGTYSNQPQHF.

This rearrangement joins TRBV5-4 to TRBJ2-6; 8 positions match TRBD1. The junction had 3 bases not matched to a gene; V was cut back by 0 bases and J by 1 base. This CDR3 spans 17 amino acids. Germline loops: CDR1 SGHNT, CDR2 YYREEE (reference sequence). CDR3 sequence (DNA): TGTGCCAGCAGCTTGGTCGGACAGGGATCTGGGGCCAACGTCCTGACTTTC. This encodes CASSLVGQGSGANVLTF.

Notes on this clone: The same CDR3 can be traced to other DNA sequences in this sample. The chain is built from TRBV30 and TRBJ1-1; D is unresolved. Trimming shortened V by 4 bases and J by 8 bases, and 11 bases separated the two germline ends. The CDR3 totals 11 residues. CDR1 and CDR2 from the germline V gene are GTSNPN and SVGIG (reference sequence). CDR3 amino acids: CAWNHQEEAFF. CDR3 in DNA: TGTGCCTGGAATCACCAGGAAGAAGCTTTCTTT. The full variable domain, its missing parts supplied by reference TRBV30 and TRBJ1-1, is SQTIHQWPATLVQPVGSPLSLECTVEGTSNPNLYWYRQAAGRGLQLLFYSVGIGQISSEVPQNLSASRPQDRQFILSSKKLLLSDSGFYLCAWNHQEEAFFGQGTRLTVV.

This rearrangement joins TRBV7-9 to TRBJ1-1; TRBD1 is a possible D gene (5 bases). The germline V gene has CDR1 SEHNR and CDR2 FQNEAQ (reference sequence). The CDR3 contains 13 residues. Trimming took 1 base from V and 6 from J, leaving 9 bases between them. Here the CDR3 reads CASSLVGGPEAFF. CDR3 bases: TGTGCCAGCAGCTTAGTGGGGGGTCCTGAAGCTTTCTTT. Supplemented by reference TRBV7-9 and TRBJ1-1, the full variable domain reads DTGVSQNPRHKITKRGQNVTFRCDPISEHNRLYWYRQTLGQGPEFLTYFQNEAQLEKSRLLSDRFSAERPKGSFSTLEIQRTEQGDSAMYLCASSLVGGPEAFFGQGTRLTVV.

Here the CDR3 DNA reads TGTGCCAGCAGCCTTATGATGGGGCGGGGAACCTTC. As protein: CASSLMMGRGTF. The V and J genes are TRBV7-9 and TRBJ1-2, with D possibly TRBD1 on 5 matching bases. The CDR3 length is 12 residues. Germline loops: CDR1 SEHNR, CDR2 FQNEAQ (reference sequence). V was cut by 5 bases and J by 14 bases, with 18 bases left in between.